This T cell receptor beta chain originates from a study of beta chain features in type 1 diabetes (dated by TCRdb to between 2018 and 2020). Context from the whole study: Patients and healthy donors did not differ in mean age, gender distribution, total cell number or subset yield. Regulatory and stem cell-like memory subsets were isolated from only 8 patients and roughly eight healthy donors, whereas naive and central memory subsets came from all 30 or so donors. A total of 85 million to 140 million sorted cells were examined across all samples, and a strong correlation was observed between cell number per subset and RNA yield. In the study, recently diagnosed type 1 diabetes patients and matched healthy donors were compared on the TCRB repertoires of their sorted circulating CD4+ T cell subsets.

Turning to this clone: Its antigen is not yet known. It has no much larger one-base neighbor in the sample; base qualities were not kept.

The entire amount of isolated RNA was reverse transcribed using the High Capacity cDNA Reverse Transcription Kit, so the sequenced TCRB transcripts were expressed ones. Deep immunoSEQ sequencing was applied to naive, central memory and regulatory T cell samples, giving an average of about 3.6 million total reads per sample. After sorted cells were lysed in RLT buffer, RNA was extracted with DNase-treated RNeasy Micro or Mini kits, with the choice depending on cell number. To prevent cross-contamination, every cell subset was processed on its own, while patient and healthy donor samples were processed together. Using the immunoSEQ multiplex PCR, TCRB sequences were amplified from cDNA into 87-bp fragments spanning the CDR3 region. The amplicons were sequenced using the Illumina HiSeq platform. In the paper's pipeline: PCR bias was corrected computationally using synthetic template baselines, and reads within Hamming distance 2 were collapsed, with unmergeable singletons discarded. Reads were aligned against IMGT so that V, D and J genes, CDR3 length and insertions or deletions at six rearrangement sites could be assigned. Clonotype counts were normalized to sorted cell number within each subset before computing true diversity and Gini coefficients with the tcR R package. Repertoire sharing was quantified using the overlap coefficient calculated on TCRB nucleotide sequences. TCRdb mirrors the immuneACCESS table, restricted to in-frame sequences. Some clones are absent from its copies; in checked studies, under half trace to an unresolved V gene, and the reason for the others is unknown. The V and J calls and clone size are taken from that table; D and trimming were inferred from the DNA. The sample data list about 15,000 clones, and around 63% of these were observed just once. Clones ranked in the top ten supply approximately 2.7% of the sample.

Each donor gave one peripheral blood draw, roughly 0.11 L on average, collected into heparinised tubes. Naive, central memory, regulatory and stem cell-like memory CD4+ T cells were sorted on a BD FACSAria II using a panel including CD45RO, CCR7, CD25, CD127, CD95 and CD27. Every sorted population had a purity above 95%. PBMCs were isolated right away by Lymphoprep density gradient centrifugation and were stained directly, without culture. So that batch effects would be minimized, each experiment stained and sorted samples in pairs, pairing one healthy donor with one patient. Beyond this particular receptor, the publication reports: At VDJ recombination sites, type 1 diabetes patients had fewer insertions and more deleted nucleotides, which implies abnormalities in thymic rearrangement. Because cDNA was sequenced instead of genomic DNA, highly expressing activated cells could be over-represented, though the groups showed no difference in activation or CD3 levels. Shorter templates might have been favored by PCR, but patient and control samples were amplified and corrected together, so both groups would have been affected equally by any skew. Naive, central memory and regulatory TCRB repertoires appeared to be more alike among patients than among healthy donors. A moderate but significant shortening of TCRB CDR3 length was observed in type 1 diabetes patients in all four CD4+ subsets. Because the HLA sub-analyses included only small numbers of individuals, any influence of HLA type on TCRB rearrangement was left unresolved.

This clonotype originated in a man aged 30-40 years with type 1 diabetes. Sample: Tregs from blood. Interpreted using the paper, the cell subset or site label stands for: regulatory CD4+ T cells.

The CDR3 protein is CASSPPDRGRPNIQYF. Here is the DNA: TGTGCCAGCTCACCACCGGACAGGGGGCGCCCAAACATTCAGTACTTC. The sequence links TRBV18 to TRBJ2-4; 11 bases in between match TRBD1. From the cysteine up to the phenylalanine, the CDR3 has a length of 16 residues. Of the read, only the CDR3 DNA is kept; its 48 bases are in frame from base 1. The germline V gene yields KGHSH for CDR1 and LQKENI for CDR2. V has 0 bases trimmed and J has 6 bases trimmed; junction bases matching no gene number 4. Where the CDR3 stops, the reference TRBV18 and TRBJ2-4 genes take over; the full variable domain is NAGVMQNPRHLVRRRGQEARLRCSPMKGHSHVYWYRQLPEEGLKFMVYLQKENIIDESGMPKERFSAEFPKEGPSILRIQQVVRGDSAAYFCASSPPDRGRPNIQYFGAGTRLSVL.